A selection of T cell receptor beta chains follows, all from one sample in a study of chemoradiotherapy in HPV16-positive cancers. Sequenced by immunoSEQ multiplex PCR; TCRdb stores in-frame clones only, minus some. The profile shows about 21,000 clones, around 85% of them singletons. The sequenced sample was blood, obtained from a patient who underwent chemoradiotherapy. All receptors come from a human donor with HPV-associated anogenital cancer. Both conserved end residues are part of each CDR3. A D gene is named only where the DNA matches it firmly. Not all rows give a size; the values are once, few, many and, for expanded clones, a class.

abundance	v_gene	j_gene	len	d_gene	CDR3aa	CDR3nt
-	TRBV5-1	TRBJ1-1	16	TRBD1	CASSPGTGALNTEAFF	TGCGCCAGCAGCCCCGGGACAGGGGCGCTAAACACTGAAGCTTTCTTT
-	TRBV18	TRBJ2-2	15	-	CASSFGTSGTGELFF	TGTGCCAGCTCCTTTGGGACCTCGGGCACCGGGGAGCTGTTTTTT
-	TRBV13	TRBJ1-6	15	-	CASSLGLGRTSPLHF	TGTGCCAGCAGCTTAGGCCTGGGTAGGACTTCACCCCTCCACTTT
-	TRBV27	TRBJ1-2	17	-	CASSFGGVVRSNYGYTF	TGTGCCAGCAGTTTTGGGGGTGTCGTCCGGTCTAACTATGGCTACACCTTC
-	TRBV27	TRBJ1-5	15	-	CASSLEGIGNQPQHF	TGTGCCAGCAGTTTAGAGGGGATCGGCAATCAGCCCCAGCATTTT
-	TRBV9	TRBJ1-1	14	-	CASSVGYVNTEAFF	TGTGCCAGCAGCGTAGGGTACGTGAACACTGAAGCTTTCTTT
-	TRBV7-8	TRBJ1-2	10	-	CASLDPGYTF	TGTGCCAGTTTAGATCCGGGCTACACCTTC
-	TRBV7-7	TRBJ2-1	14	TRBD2	CASSLGGLGNEQFF	TGTGCTAGCAGCTTAGGGGGACTAGGGAATGAGCAGTTCTTC
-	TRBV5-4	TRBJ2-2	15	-	CASSQARSGTGELFF	TGTGCCAGCAGTCAGGCTAGGTCCGGGACCGGGGAGCTGTTTTTT
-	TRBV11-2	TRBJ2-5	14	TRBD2	CASSHSGGDETQYF	TGTGCCAGCAGCCATAGCGGGGGCGACGAGACCCAGTACTTC
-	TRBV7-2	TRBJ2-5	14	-	CASSFQGSMETQYF	TGTGCCAGCAGCTTCCAGGGGAGTATGGAGACCCAGTACTTC
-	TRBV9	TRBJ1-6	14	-	CASSALQGNSPLHF	TGTGCCAGCAGCGCGCTACAGGGAAATTCACCCCTCCACTTT
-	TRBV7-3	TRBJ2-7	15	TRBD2	CASSPGTSGIDEQYF	TGTGCCAGCAGCCCGGGGACTAGCGGGATCGACGAGCAGTACTTC
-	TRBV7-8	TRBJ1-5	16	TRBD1	CASSPGQGFGNQPQHF	TGTGCCAGCAGCCCGGGACAGGGTTTCGGCAATCAGCCCCAGCATTTT
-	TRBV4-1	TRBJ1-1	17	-	CASSQERGHISNTEAFF	TGCGCCAGCAGCCAAGAAAGGGGACACATTTCTAACACTGAAGCTTTCTTT
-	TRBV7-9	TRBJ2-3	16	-	CASSSAGTLGTDTQYF	TGTGCCAGCAGCTCGGCCGGGACTCTGGGCACAGATACGCAGTATTTT
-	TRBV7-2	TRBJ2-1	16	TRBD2	CASSSAGGRALNEQFF	TGTGCCAGCAGCTCGGCCGGCGGGAGGGCCCTGAATGAGCAGTTCTTC
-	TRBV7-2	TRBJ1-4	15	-	CASSPPGRTNEKLFF	TGTGCCAGCAGCCCACCGGGACGGACGAATGAAAAACTGTTTTTT
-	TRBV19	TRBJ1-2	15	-	CASSIPRGLGSGYTF	TGTGCCAGTAGTATTCCCCGGGGCCTGGGGTCTGGCTACACCTTC
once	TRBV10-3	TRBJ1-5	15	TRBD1	CAISVEQGGAGPQHF	TGTGCCATCAGTGTTGAACAGGGGGGCGCGGGGCCCCAGCATTTT
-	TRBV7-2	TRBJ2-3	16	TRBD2	CASTPLAGGLTDTQYF	TGTGCCAGCACCCCGCTAGCGGGAGGTTTGACGGATACGCAGTATTTT
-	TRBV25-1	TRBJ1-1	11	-	CASRGFTEAFF	TGTGCCAGCAGGGGATTCACTGAAGCTTTCTTT
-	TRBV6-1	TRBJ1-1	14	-	CASRRQLMNTEAFF	TGTGCCAGCAGGAGACAGCTCATGAACACTGAAGCTTTCTTT
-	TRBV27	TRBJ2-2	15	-	CASSLVAGGKGELFF	TGTGCCAGCAGTTTGGTGGCAGGGGGGAAGGGGGAGCTGTTTTTT
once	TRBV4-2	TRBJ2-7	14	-	CASSSGRLAYEQYF	TGTGCCAGCAGCTCAGGAAGGCTAGCGTACGAGCAGTACTTC
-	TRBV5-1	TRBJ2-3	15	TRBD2	CASSFPSGGTDTQYF	TGCGCCAGCAGCTTCCCGAGCGGGGGGACAGATACGCAGTATTTT
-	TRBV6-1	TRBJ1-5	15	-	CAGGAGSGANQPQHF	TGTGCCGGGGGGGCAGGCTCAGGGGCCAATCAGCCCCAGCATTTT